This T cell receptor (beta chain) comes out of a study of cytomegalovirus exposure and HLA in healthy donors. Study information: Findings of an earlier analysis included 117 million unique TCR beta sequences from some 180 million T cells. Points from the study as a whole: Association of a missense DCLRE1C variant with TCR beta V- and J-gene trimming was reported in a later analysis.

Primers for the PCR totalled 60 Vbeta and 13 Jbeta. The authors' processing: There were about 80 million unique TCR beta chains by a later count, and 10 million to 12 million of them were shared. The method was immunoSEQ multiplex PCR; TCRdb's version includes in-frame clones alone and lacks a portion of them. The V and J calls and clone size come from that table; D and trimming were worked out from the DNA. The sample carries about 130,000 clones, around three quarters recorded once. This CDR3 region has 15 residues. V lost 5 bases to trimming and J lost 7 bases; unmatched junction nucleotides: 5. Germline loops: CDR1 MDHEN, CDR2 SYDVKM. Concerning this clone: Its antigen remains unidentified.

This TCR derives from a male donor in good health and CMV-seronegative. Sequenced input: PBMCs. The chain is built from TRBV28 and TRBJ1-4, with 12 bases that match TRBD1. CDR3 coding DNA: TGTGCCAGCAGTGCACCGGGACAGGGGGCTGAAAAACTGTTTTTT. It codes for CASSAPGQGAEKLFF. Supplemented by reference TRBV28 and TRBJ1-4, the full variable domain reads DVKVTQSSRYLVKRTGEKVFLECVQDMDHENMFWYRQDPGLGLRLIYFSYDVKMKEKGDIPEGYSVSREKKERFSLILESASTNQTSMYLCASSAPGQGAEKLFFGSGTQLSVL.